Shown below are 20 T cell receptor beta chains from a single sample sequenced in a study of spatial heterogeneity in lung cancer. Points from the study as a whole: The number of expanded tumor alpha and beta chains correlated with mutation number.

Stated time point: sample taken at primary tumor resection. TCRdb itself ran the 5' RACE reads through MiXCR, one entry per CDR3 protein. The table lists about 5,100 distinct CDR3 sequences, about 7.1% of them singletons. No antigens are known for them. The sample was lung tumor tissue, taken at surgery. These receptors were taken from a male donor with early-stage non-small cell lung cancer.

This clonotype appeared a few times. V usage is TRBV20-1 and J usage is TRBJ2-7; D gene uncertain. Germline V lookup: CDR1 DFQATT, CDR2 SNEGSKA (reference sequence). V shed 6 bases and J shed 0 bases, with 6 bases lying between them. The CDR3 totals 11 residues. CDR3 loop: CSALNSYEQYF. The CDR3 DNA is TGCAGTGCCCTTAACTCCTACGAGCAGTACTTC.

The table lists this clonotype with many counts. The chain has TRBV7-8 and TRBJ2-5; 9 positions agree with TRBD2. Trimming took 5 bases from V and 5 from J; bases not matched to a gene: 6. The CDR3 loop spans 14 amino acids. The V gene's germline CDR1 is SGHVS and CDR2 FQNEAQ. In nucleotides, the CDR3 is TGTGCCAGCAGCCCGGGACTAGCCGGTGAGACCCAGTACTTC. Translating it yields CASSPGLAGETQYF.

This clonotype is medium-sized. The CDR3 here is CASSLGARLPQYF. The CDR3 nucleotides are TGTGCCAGCAGCCTCGGAGCCCGTCTTCCGCAGTATTTT. The chain joins TRBV7-8 to TRBJ2-3; D not resolved. V lost 5 bases, J lost 10 bases, and 16 bases lay in between. This CDR3 has 13 amino acids. The V gene's germline CDR1 is SGHVS and CDR2 FQNEAQ.

This clonotype came up many times. The V and J genes are TRBV6-1 and TRBJ1-1; 7 bases fit TRBD1. The CDR3 is 14 residues long. The germline CDR1 and CDR2 sequences are MNHNS and SASEGT. V shed 1 base and J 9 bases; nucleotides not matched to a gene: 8. CDR3 nucleotides: TGTGCCAGCAGTGAAGGGGGGACAGCCCTAAAAGCTTTCTTT. Its translation: CASSEGGTALKAFF.

This clonotype was recorded many times. The chain carries TRBV24-1 and TRBJ2-1, with 8 bases that match TRBD2. This CDR3 is built from 16 residues. CDR1 KGHDR and CDR2 SFDVKD come from the germline V gene. Trimming took 2 bases from V and 1 from J; bases not matched to a gene: 3. CDR3 protein: CATSDSSGGSYNEQFF. DNA for the CDR3: TGTGCCACCAGTGATTCAAGCGGGGGTTCCTACAATGAGCAGTTCTTC.

The chain uses TRBV20-1 and TRBJ2-1, with D possibly being TRBD1 or TRBD2 (6 bases each). CDR1 is DFQATT, CDR2 SNEGSKA, per germline (reference sequence). This CDR3 region has 13 residues. V lost 3 bases and J 8 bases, leaving 14 bases between the germline ends. The CDR3 DNA is TGCAGTGCTAGTCCGGGGGCCGGCGATGAGCAGTTCTTC. This sequence encodes CSASPGAGDEQFF.

This clonotype appeared many times. The chain links TRBV4-1 to TRBJ2-7; 8 bases are a match to TRBD1. From germline, CDR1 is MGHRA and CDR2 YSYEKL. The CDR3 runs 15 residues. The V segment lost 5 bases and the J segment 1 base; nucleotides outside the gene matches: 7. CDR3: CASSMGQAESYEQYF. In nucleotides, the CDR3 is TGCGCCAGCAGCATGGGACAGGCGGAATCCTACGAGCAGTACTTC.

This clonotype showed up just a few times. The chain carries TRBV4-1 and TRBJ1-4; D unclear. This CDR3 spans 14 amino acids. Per germline, CDR1 MGHRA and CDR2 YSYEKL. Between the trimmed V and J ends, which lost 0 bases and 8 bases, there was a span of 10 bases. For the CDR3, the DNA is TGCGCCAGCAGCCAAGAATGGGAATCCGAAAAACTGTTTTTT. Encoded protein: CASSQEWESEKLFF.

This clonotype came up many times. This chain links TRBV5-1 with TRBJ2-1; no clear D gene. The CDR3 extends over 16 amino acids. Germline CDR1 is SGHRS and CDR2 is YFSETQ. Deletions cut 0 bases from V and 6 bases from J, with 16 bases between. CDR3 DNA: TGCGCCAGCAGCTTGGAGGGCAGAACCCACTCCAATGAGCAGTTCTTC. The encoded protein is CASSLEGRTHSNEQFF.

This chain joins TRBV29-1 and TRBJ1-1; 8 positions agree with TRBD1. The CDR3 has 13 residues. V was clipped by 6 bases and J by 5 bases; unmatched bases: 8. Germline CDR1 is SQVTM and CDR2 is ANQGSEA. In nucleotides, the CDR3 is TGCAGCGTGCGCGGACAGGGATGGACTGAAGCTTTCTTT. Amino acid sequence: CSVRGQGWTEAFF. The complete variable domain, with remaining parts taken from reference TRBV29-1 and TRBJ1-1, reads SAVISQKPSRDICQRGTSLTIQCQVDSQVTMMFWYRQQPGQSLTLIATANQGSEATYESGFVIDKFPISRPNLTFSTLTVSNMSPEDSSIYLCSVRGQGWTEAFFGQGTRLTVV.

This clonotype has at least ten counts. The J gene is TRBJ1-4, the V gene TRBV3-1; no clear D. The germline V gene encodes CDR1 LGHDT and CDR2 YNNKEL (reference sequence). This CDR3 has 15 amino acids. Trimming cost V 0 bases and J 7 bases, with 12 bases left between them. CDR3: CASSQDWGGGEKLFF. The CDR3 DNA reads TGTGCCAGCAGCCAAGACTGGGGAGGTGGTGAAAAACTGTTTTTT.

This clonotype was seen many times. V gene TRBV7-8 combines with J gene TRBJ2-3; 11 nucleotides agree with TRBD1. V dropped 0 bases and J dropped 11; count of bases not matched to a gene: 10. The CDR3 has 16 residues. Germline CDR1 and CDR2: SGHVS and FQNEAQ. The CDR3 here is CASSLAGQGDGRRQYF. CDR3 DNA: TGTGCCAGCAGCTTAGCGGGACAGGGGGACGGTAGGCGGCAGTATTTT.

The sample holds many counts of this clonotype. The gene calls are TRBV2 and TRBJ2-5; 8 bases fit TRBD1. This CDR3 spans 14 amino acids. Germline assignment: CDR1 SNHLY and CDR2 FYNNEI. V trimming: 7 bases; J trimming: 5 bases; junction bases outside the gene matches: 9. This chain's CDR3 is CASTGPGGSETQYF. The CDR3 DNA reads TGTGCCAGCACGGGTCCAGGGGGCTCGGAGACCCAGTACTTC.

This clonotype was counted ten times or more. The junction does not match germline at one end; this may be a read error. V and J are TRBV7-7 and TRBJ2-1; no definite D call. Germline loops: CDR1 SSHAT, CDR2 FNYEAQ (reference sequence). This CDR3 region has 14 residues. In DNA, the CDR3 is TGTGCTAGCAGCTCCCTAGGGCCACGCCATGAGCAGTTCTTC. Its protein is CASSSLGPRHEQFF.

This clonotype was detected many times. This chain joins TRBV20-1 and TRBJ2-1; D not resolved. The V gene lost 2 bases and the J gene lost 9 bases, with 8 bases spanning the gap. The CDR3 extends over 11 amino acids. Germline CDR1 DFQATT, CDR2 SNEGSKA (reference sequence). In nucleotides, the CDR3 is TGCAGTGCTAGATTCGAGGTTGAGCAGTTCTTC. Its translation is CSARFEVEQFF.

Many counts were recorded for this clonotype. The chain combines TRBV6-1 with TRBJ2-3, with D possibly matching TRBD2 (6 bases). CDR1 is MNHNS, CDR2 SASEGT, per germline. V shed 7 bases and J shed 0 bases, with 14 bases lying between them. The CDR3 extends over 15 amino acids. The CDR3 coding sequence is TGTGCCAGCACTCTACGACTAGTGAGCACAGATACGCAGTATTTT. Translated, it gives CASTLRLVSTDTQYF.

This clonotype ranks as medium-sized (0.01 to 0.1%). This sequence joins TRBV18 and TRBJ2-2; the D gene is possibly TRBD1 (6 bases). Germline V gene data show CDR1 as KGHSH and CDR2 as LQKENI. V was clipped by 3 bases and J by 6 bases, with 14 bases between them. The CDR3 runs to 15 residues. The CDR3 DNA is TGTGCCAGCTCACCCCCGGCCAGGGGAGCCGGGGAGCTGTTTTTT. It translates to CASSPPARGAGELFF.

This clonotype was recorded many times. J is TRBJ1-2 and V is TRBV20-1; D is unclear. Trimming removed 3 bases from V and 4 bases from J, with 18 bases in between. CDR1 DFQATT and CDR2 SNEGSKA come from the germline V gene (reference sequence). CDR3 length: 15 amino acids. CDR3 residues: CSASSSGGVSYGYTF. CDR3 in DNA: TGCAGTGCTAGTAGTAGCGGCGGGGTCTCCTATGGCTACACCTTC.

The sample holds a few counts of this clonotype. The chain joins TRBV15 to TRBJ2-6; D may be TRBD1 (5 bases). The ends were cut back, 6 bases at V and 0 bases at J, with 9 bases in the middle. This CDR3 spans 15 amino acids. Germline values: CDR1 LNHNV, CDR2 YYDKDF (reference sequence). The CDR3 nucleotides read TGTGCCACCAGAGGGGATGACTCTGGGGCCAACGTCCTGACTTTC. It translates to CATRGDDSGANVLTF.

The chain employs TRBV5-4 and TRBJ2-3; D is possibly TRBD2 (5 bases). Germline V CDR1 and CDR2: SGHNT, YYREEE (reference sequence). V shed 4 bases and J shed 2 bases, with 14 bases lying between them. The CDR3 runs to 15 residues. In DNA, the CDR3 is TGTGCCAGCAGCGCCCGGGGTACCATCACAGATACGCAGTATTTT. Protein: CASSARGTITDTQYF.